The 15 T cell receptor beta chains below all came from one sample that was sequenced in a study of T cells in Graves' hyperthyroidism and ophthalmopathy. Researchers amplified the TCR beta CDR3 regions from RNA transcripts. Researchers ran a first-round RT-PCR on the TCR CDR3 using the HTBI primer set. MiXCR, run by TCRdb on the multiplex PCR reads, gives a single entry per CDR3 protein. The sample lists around 600,000 distinct CDR3 sequences, approximately 14% seen once, with about 7% in the top ten. Sequencing input: blood. The receptors stem from a woman under 40 with Graves' hyperthyroidism.

In nucleotides, the CDR3 is TGTGCCACCACCCCGACAGCGAGCTCTGGGGCCAACGTCCTGACTTTC. Translation: CATTPTASSGANVLTF. The chain combines TRBV10-3 with TRBJ2-6, with TRBD1 as a possible D gene (5 bases). CDR1 ENHRY and CDR2 SYGVKD come from the germline V gene. The CDR3 covers 16 residues. V dropped 10 bases and J dropped 0 bases, with 16 bases sitting between them.

The J gene is TRBJ2-2, the V gene TRBV28; no firm D call. Trimming took off 10 bases at V and 2 bases at J, with 2 bases between the two ends. CDR3 length: 10 residues. Germline values: CDR1 MDHEN, CDR2 SYDVKM. CDR3 residues: CAINTGELFF. The CDR3 bases are TGTGCCATTAACACCGGGGAGCTGTTTTTT.

The table lists this clonotype with many counts. The chain is built from TRBV7-4 and TRBJ2-3; D is perhaps TRBD2 (5 bases). Trimming left V 10 bases short and J 6 bases short, with 23 bases between. The CDR3 totals 15 residues. Germline-derived CDR1 and CDR2 are SGHVT and SQSDAQ. CDR3 amino acids: CATPQFSAPRDTQYF. CDR3 bases: TGTGCCACCCCCCAGTTTAGCGCCCCGCGCGATACGCAGTATTTT.

This clonotype was counted at least ten times. The CDR3 region has the DNA TGTGCCAGCAGCCAAGAAGGGGTGGATACGCAGTATTTT. Encoded protein: CASSQEGVDTQYF. The chain combines TRBV3-1 with TRBJ2-3, with D possibly matching TRBD1 (5 bases). Trimming took off 0 bases at V and 6 bases at J, with 7 bases between the two ends. Germline V gene data show CDR1 as LGHDT and CDR2 as YNNKEL (reference sequence). This CDR3 has 13 amino acids.

The chain uses TRBV24-1 and TRBJ2-1; 14 nucleotides align to TRBD2. J was trimmed by 7 bases and V by 7 bases; bases with no gene match: 8. In germline, CDR1 is KGHDR, CDR2 SFDVKD. This CDR3 spans 16 amino acids. CDR3 sequence reads: CATSPGLAGVSNEQFF. CDR3 DNA: TGTGCCACCAGCCCGGGACTAGCGGGAGTATCAAATGAGCAGTTCTTC.

This CDR3 is CASTRKAAGNYGYTF. The CDR3 region has the DNA TGTGCCAGCACCCGGAAAGCAGCCGGAAACTATGGCTACACCTTC. The chain employs TRBV7-8 and TRBJ1-2; no clear D gene. V shed 7 bases and J shed 2 bases, with 17 bases lying between them. Germline CDR1 SGHVS, CDR2 FQNEAQ. CDR3 length: 15 amino acids.

This clonotype was detected ten times or more. V is TRBV7-9 and J is TRBJ2-7, with 9 bases matching TRBD1. This CDR3 region has 15 residues. The germline V gene has CDR1 SEHNR and CDR2 FQNEAQ (reference sequence). J was trimmed by 2 bases and V by 1 base; bases with no gene match: 3. The DNA of the CDR3 is TGTGCCAGCAGCTTAGTGGGACAGGGAACCTACGAGCAGTACTTC. Amino acid sequence: CASSLVGQGTYEQYF.

This clonotype came up a few times. The CDR3 DNA is TGTGCCTGGAGTGTAACTAGCGGGAGTGACGAGCAGTACTTC. Protein sequence: CAWSVTSGSDEQYF. V usage is TRBV30 and J usage is TRBJ2-7, with 11 bases fitting TRBD2. The germline V gene encodes CDR1 GTSNPN and CDR2 SVGIG (reference sequence). J lost 5 bases, V lost 0 bases, and 3 bases had no gene match. The CDR3 length is 14 residues.

There are many counts of this clonotype. The chain links TRBV2 to TRBJ2-1; no definite D call. The CDR3 is 13 amino acids. Germline CDR1 reads SNHLY; CDR2 reads FYNNEI. Trimming shortened V by 6 bases and J by 6 bases, and 12 bases separated the two germline ends. The chain's CDR3 is CASRPRDSNEQFF. The DNA for the CDR3 is TGTGCCAGCAGGCCCCGAGACTCCAATGAGCAGTTCTTC.

The chain is built from TRBV30 and TRBJ2-3; TRBD1 aligns across 9 bases. Losses at the gene ends were 4 bases for V and 4 bases for J; bases not matched to a gene: 12. Germline V gives CDR1 GTSNPN, CDR2 SVGIG (reference sequence). The CDR3 spans 16 residues. The CDR3 DNA reads as TGTGCCTGGAACCTACCCGGGACAGGGACGTCAGATACGCAGTATTTT. Translation gives CAWNLPGTGTSDTQYF.

The chain links TRBV6-2 or TRBV6-3 to TRBJ2-2; TRBD2 aligns across 16 bases. The CDR3 covers 20 residues. The ends lost 3 bases at V and 4 bases at J; junction bases unmatched: 11. Germline V gene data show CDR1 as MNHEY and CDR2 as SVGEGT. The CDR3, as DNA: TGTGCCAGCAGTTATCCGGGACTAGCGGGAGGGCGGCTATTCACCGGGGAGCTGTTTTTT. It codes for CASSYPGLAGGRLFTGELFF.

This clonotype was seen repeatedly, ten times or more. CDR3 DNA sequence: TGCAGCGGGAAGGTCTGGGGGGAGACCCAGTACTTC. It codes for CSGKVWGETQYF. The chain couples TRBV29-1 to TRBJ2-5; either TRBD1 or TRBD2 may fit D (5 bases each). Per the germline V gene, CDR1 is SQVTM and CDR2 is ANQGSEA. Between the trimmed V and J ends, which lost 7 bases and 5 bases, there was a span of 14 bases. The CDR3 runs 12 residues.

This clonotype has only a few counts. The chain employs TRBV27 and TRBJ2-2, with TRBD1 matching 8 bases. J was trimmed by 6 bases and V by 7 bases; bases with no gene match: 22. The germline V gene has CDR1 MNHEY and CDR2 SMNVEV (reference sequence). This CDR3 is built from 19 residues. CDR3 sequence: CASTDRGWVSSILPGELFF. CDR3 bases: TGTGCCAGCACTGACAGGGGATGGGTTAGTTCAATCCTTCCCGGGGAGCTGTTTTTT.

This clonotype was counted once. J is TRBJ2-7 and V is TRBV6-1; TRBD1 might be the D (5 bases). V shed 10 bases and J shed 4 bases, with 11 bases lying between them. The CDR3 sequence is 11 residues long. The germline CDR1 and CDR2 sequences are MNHNS and SASEGT. The chain's CDR3 is CATHSGYEQYF. The CDR3 nucleotides read TGTGCCACCCACTCAGGGTACGAGCAGTACTTC.

This clonotype was observed many times. This chain joins TRBV11-1 and TRBJ2-5; TRBD2 is a possible D gene (6 bases). CDR1 and CDR2 from the germline V gene are SGHAT and FQDESV (reference sequence). Trimming pared 5 bases from V and 2 bases from J, leaving 12 bases between. The CDR3 is made up of 14 amino acids. For the CDR3, the DNA is TGTGCCAGCAGCCGTGGCGGGGAACAAGAGACCCAGTACTTC. This gives the protein CASSRGGEQETQYF.